This entry lists 5 T cell receptor beta chains sequenced from one sample in a study of cytomegalovirus exposure and HLA in healthy donors. This PCR relied on a set of 60 Vbeta primers and 13 Jbeta primers. Only in-frame clones appear in the TCRdb table, and some are missing; sequencing was by immunoSEQ multiplex PCR. The repertoire has approximately 210,000 clones, about 83% of them found once; the top ten carry about a tenth. Sequenced sample: PBMCs. The receptors here all came from a woman in her fifties or sixties in good health and CMV-seropositive.

The V call is TRBV28, the J call TRBJ2-2, with 7 bases fitting TRBD2. Germline values: CDR1 MDHEN, CDR2 SYDVKM. Germline trimming cut 6 bases from V and 6 bases from J; bases unmatched to any gene: 4. The length of the CDR3 is 13 residues. For the CDR3, the DNA is TGTGCCAGCAGCGCCGCGGGGGCCGGGGAGCTGTTTTTT. This translates into CASSAAGAGELFF.

This rearrangement joins TRBV27 to TRBJ2-1, with a weak D call TRBD2 (6 bases). The germline V gene has CDR1 MNHEY and CDR2 SMNVEV (reference sequence). Trimming cost V 7 bases and J 2 bases, with 15 bases left between them. The CDR3 totals 15 residues. The CDR3 is CASKTSILPYNEQFF. For the CDR3, the DNA is TGTGCCAGCAAGACTAGTATTCTGCCCTACAATGAGCAGTTCTTC.

There are a few counts of this clone. CDR3 nucleotide sequence: TGCGCCAGCAGCCAAGGTACAGGGGGTCCCTACGAGCAGTACTTC. Translation: CASSQGTGGPYEQYF. V usage is TRBV4-1 and J usage is TRBJ2-7; TRBD1 aligns across 8 bases. The V segment lost 1 base and the J segment 2 bases; nucleotides outside the gene matches: 4. The CDR3 is made up of 15 amino acids. Germline V gene sequence: CDR1 MGHRA, CDR2 YSYEKL.

CDR3 sequence (DNA): TGTGCCAGCAGCCCCCGGCTACTGGGAGGAGATACGCAGTATTTT. This gives the protein CASSPRLLGGDTQYF. This chain links TRBV5-6 with TRBJ2-3; possible D gene TRBD2, 6 bases. Germline CDR1 SGHDT, CDR2 YYEEEE. The CDR3 runs to 15 residues. Trimming shortened V by 4 bases and J by 5 bases, and 17 bases separated the two germline ends.

J is TRBJ2-7 and V is TRBV10-3, with D perhaps TRBD2 (6 bases). Trimming cost V 0 bases and J 7 bases, with 19 bases left between them. The length of the CDR3 is 16 residues. CDR1 is ENHRY and CDR2 is SYGVKD in the germline V gene. The CDR3 reads CAISESSVAGSREQYF. DNA of the CDR3: TGTGCCATCAGTGAGTCGTCGGTCGCGGGGTCCCGAGAGCAGTACTTC.